What follows are 14 T cell receptor beta chains derived from one specimen sequenced in a study of T cell responses to AZD1222 COVID-19 vaccine. Produced via immunoSEQ multiplex PCR; TCRdb's table is partial and in-frame only. The top ten clones hold around 1.2% of a sample with around 120,000 clones, about nine tenths of them seen once. Sequencing was performed on peripheral blood, taken on day 0 of AZD1222 vaccination. The source is an adult in good health.

This clone is a singleton in its sample. The chain carries TRBV2 and TRBJ2-2, with D perhaps being TRBD1 or TRBD2 (6 bases each). This CDR3 is 13 amino acids long. Germline CDR1 is SNHLY and CDR2 is FYNNEI. V lost 7 bases and J lost 10, with 16 bases in between. The CDR3 sequence is CASNLEGGEELFF. The CDR3 DNA sequence: TGTGCCAGCAACCTTGAGGGGGGTGAGGAGCTGTTTTTT.

The chain combines TRBV29-1 with TRBJ1-4; a weak D match, TRBD1 (5 bases). The CDR3 covers 15 residues. Trimming removed 3 bases from V and 3 bases from J, with 14 bases in between. In germline, CDR1 is SQVTM, CDR2 ANQGSEA. The CDR3 bases are TGCAGCGTTGACGAAGGGGTGGGGGCTAATGAAAAACTGTTTTTT. It yields the protein CSVDEGVGANEKLFF.

Comments on this clone: The junction shows a germline mismatch at one end, possibly a read error. In nucleotides, the CDR3 is TGCGCCCGCAGCCAAGGCGGGGGGAGGGGGCGCGACTATGGCTACACCTTC. Its protein product is CARSQGGGRGRDYGYTF. The genes are TRBV4-3 and TRBJ1-2; 7 bases are a match to TRBD1. Germline CDR1 LGHNA, CDR2 YSLEER. The CDR3 runs to 17 residues.

CDR3 in amino acids: CASSIGGYEAFF. In DNA, the CDR3 is TGTGCCAGTAGTATAGGAGGGTATGAAGCTTTCTTT. The V call is TRBV19, the J call TRBJ1-1; unclear D gene. The CDR3 length is 12 residues. Trimming shortened V by 1 base and J by 7 bases, and 7 bases separated the two germline ends. From germline, CDR1 is LNHDA and CDR2 SQIVND (reference sequence).

The genes are TRBV7-6 and TRBJ2-7, with D possibly called TRBD1 or TRBD2 (5 bases each). V was trimmed by 4 bases and J by 3 bases, leaving 16 bases between them. CDR3 length equals 15 residues. The germline CDR1 and CDR2 sequences are SGHVS and FNYEAQ. The CDR3 bases are TGTGCCAGCAGCTCGGGGCCAGACCCTGTCTACGAGCAGTACTTC. It translates to CASSSGPDPVYEQYF.

The rearrangement links TRBV2 to TRBJ2-1; possibly TRBD2 for D (6 bases). V shed 10 bases and J shed 9 bases, with 19 bases lying between them. This CDR3 contains 13 residues. The germline V gene encodes CDR1 SNHLY and CDR2 FYNNEI. The CDR3 loop reads CATGETRAGEQFF. The DNA of the CDR3 is TGTGCCACCGGAGAGACAAGAGCGGGTGAGCAGTTCTTC. Supplemented by reference TRBV2 and TRBJ2-1, the full variable domain reads EPEVTQTPSHQVTQMGQEVILRCVPISNHLYFYWYRQILGQKVEFLVSFYNNEISEKSEIFDDQFSVERPDGSNFTLKIRSTKLEDSAMYFCATGETRAGEQFFGPGTRLTVL.

V gene TRBV14 combines with J gene TRBJ2-7; TRBD1 matches at 9 bases. The trim removed 0 bases at V and 3 bases at J, leaving 3 bases unmatched. The germline V gene has CDR1 SGHDN and CDR2 FVKESK. This CDR3 region has 15 residues. The CDR3 loop is CASSQEGQGYYEQYF. The CDR3 region has the DNA TGTGCCAGCAGCCAAGAGGGACAGGGTTACTACGAGCAGTACTTC.

This chain uses TRBV30 with TRBJ2-2, with D uncertain. The CDR3 loop spans 12 amino acids. The germline CDR1 and CDR2 sequences are GTSNPN and SVGIG (reference sequence). V lost 4 bases and J 7 bases, leaving 10 bases between the germline ends. In DNA, the CDR3 is TGTGCCTGGACCCCCCTTAACGGGGAGCTGTTTTTT. Protein sequence: CAWTPLNGELFF. The complete variable domain, with remaining parts taken from reference TRBV30 and TRBJ2-2, reads SQTIHQWPATLVQPVGSPLSLECTVEGTSNPNLYWYRQAAGRGLQLLFYSVGIGQISSEVPQNLSASRPQDRQFILSSKKLLLSDSGFYLCAWTPLNGELFFGEGSRLTVL.

This clone was seen a few times. The V call is TRBV6-5, the J call TRBJ1-1; D unresolved. CDR1 is MNHEY and CDR2 is SVGAGI in the germline V gene. This CDR3 has 13 residues. Trimming shortened V by 5 bases and J by 1 base, and 8 bases separated the two germline ends. The CDR3 DNA follows: TGTGCCAGCAGTCGGGCAGAGAACACTGAAGCTTTCTTT. This codes for CASSRAENTEAFF.

Details on this clone: Additional DNA sequences in this sample encode the identical CDR3. The chain employs TRBV3-1 (or the pseudogene TRBV3-2) and TRBJ1-4; D is perhaps TRBD1 (5 bases). CDR1 is LGHDT, CDR2 YNNKEL, per germline (reference sequence). CDR3 length: 15 residues. V dropped 4 bases and J dropped 3 bases, with 12 bases sitting between them. This CDR3 is CASSPHEGSNEKLFF. For the CDR3, the DNA is TGTGCCAGCAGCCCGCATGAGGGGTCTAATGAAAAACTGTTTTTT.

This clone has a handful of counts. The chain combines TRBV5-4 with TRBJ1-3; D not certain. CDR3 size: 14 residues. The ends were cut back, 4 bases at V and 4 bases at J, with 12 bases in the middle. Germline assignment: CDR1 SGHNT and CDR2 YYREEE (reference sequence). CDR3 residues: CASSHLPGGNTIYF. As DNA, the CDR3 is TGTGCCAGCAGCCACTTACCGGGAGGAAACACCATATATTTT.

Turning to this clone: The sample carries other DNA sequences with the same CDR3. This chain uses TRBV30 with TRBJ1-1; D gene unclear. The CDR3 totals 12 residues. Germline CDR1 reads GTSNPN; CDR2 reads SVGIG (reference sequence). V lost 1 base and J lost 1, with 4 bases in between. The CDR3 here is CAWSGQNTEAFF. The CDR3, as DNA: TGTGCCTGGAGTGGGCAGAACACTGAAGCTTTCTTT.

The chain joins TRBV12-2 to TRBJ2-7; the DNA was not used to check the table's D call, TRBD2. TRBV12-2 is noted as a pseudogene. The CDR3 is made up of 13 amino acids. Written as DNA, the CDR3 is TGTGCAAGTCGCTTCATCTGCGGGTACGAGCAGTACTTC. It yields the protein CASRFICGYEQYF.

The V gene is TRBV7-7, the J gene TRBJ2-1; D remains ambiguous. V lost 5 bases and J 5 bases, leaving 13 bases between the germline ends. The CDR3 length is 14 residues. The germline gives CDR1 SSHAT, CDR2 FNYEAQ (reference sequence). Here the CDR3 DNA reads TGTGCCAGCAGCCTCGCTCCGTCCCACAATGAGCAGTTCTTC. Encoded protein: CASSLAPSHNEQFF.